This T cell receptor beta chain was sequenced during a study of CD8 T cells in Susac syndrome. RNA in amounts of roughly 0.5 to 1 ug was reverse transcribed with random hexamers. TCRdb re-called the immunoSEQ multiplex PCR reads with MiXCR, one entry per CDR3 protein. The sample holds about 200,000 distinct CDR3 sequences, roughly 96% seen once. The CDR3 spans 12 residues. Per the germline V gene, CDR1 is SEHNR and CDR2 is FQNEAQ (reference sequence). Trimming removed 3 bases at V and 9 bases at J, with 11 bases between. The TCR sequence derives from a human donor with multiple sclerosis. Material: CD4+ T cells from PBMCs. The rearrangement links TRBV7-9 to TRBJ1-2; D is unresolved. DNA of the CDR3: TGTGCCAGCAGCTTCTCGGCCGGGAGCTACACCTTC. Translation gives CASSFSAGSYTF. Full variable domain (missing parts from reference TRBV7-9 and TRBJ1-2): DTGVSQNPRHKITKRGQNVTFRCDPISEHNRLYWYRQTLGQGPEFLTYFQNEAQLEKSRLLSDRFSAERPKGSFSTLEIQRTEQGDSAMYLCASSFSAGSYTFGSGTRLTVV.